Below, 18 T cell receptor beta chains from the same sample are listed, as sequenced in a study of regulatory T cells in long-lasting Graves disease. Investigators prepared the TCR beta libraries by applying iRepertoire HTBI primers and Arm-PCR of CDR3 regions. MiXCR, run by TCRdb on the multiplex PCR reads, gives a single entry per CDR3 protein. In the table there are 420,000 or so distinct CDR3 sequences, roughly 17% of which are singletons. Time point defined: newly diagnosed GD, antithyroid drugs for less than 3 months. PBMCs provided the RNA from which the TCR library was made. The sample also formed part of further work on T cells in Graves' hyperthyroidism and ophthalmopathy.

Sequenced material: peripheral blood mononuclear cells (PBMCs), taken at new diagnosis, from a patient treated with antithyroid drugs. All receptors come from a woman aged 18-30 years with Graves disease.

This clonotype has just a few counts. The CDR3 protein is CSSEGGDIYNEQFF. The CDR3 nucleotides read TGCAGCTCAGAGGGGGGGGATATCTACAATGAGCAGTTCTTC. The chain links TRBV20-1 to TRBJ2-1; D possibly corresponds to TRBD2 (7 bases). Per the germline V gene, CDR1 is DFQATT and CDR2 is SNEGSKA (reference sequence). The CDR3 is made up of 14 amino acids.

This clonotype was observed many times. This sequence joins TRBV28 and TRBJ2-4; TRBD2 might be the D (5 bases). CDR3 length: 13 amino acids. The V gene's germline CDR1 is MDHEN and CDR2 SYDVKM. Trimming shortened V by 7 bases and J by 13 bases, and 20 bases separated the two germline ends. CDR3 DNA: TGTGCCAGCACCTCCCCCGAGGACTTCCAACAGTACTTC. This sequence encodes CASTSPEDFQQYF.

V and J are TRBV20-1 and TRBJ2-7, with D tentatively TRBD1 (7 bases). CDR3 length: 14 residues. V lost 3 bases and J 2 bases, leaving 14 bases between the germline ends. From germline, CDR1 is DFQATT and CDR2 SNEGSKA (reference sequence). CDR3 nucleotide sequence: TGCAGTGCTAGTATTGCGGGGACAGCCTACGAGCAGTACTTC. This sequence encodes CSASIAGTAYEQYF.

This clonotype was seen ten or more times. This chain links TRBV20-1 with TRBJ2-3; either TRBD1 or TRBD2 may supply D (5 bases each). With 4 bases removed from V and 1 base from J, the gap between germline ends came to 15 bases. This CDR3 spans 15 amino acids. Germline loops: CDR1 DFQATT, CDR2 SNEGSKA (reference sequence). The CDR3 DNA reads as TGCAGTGCTATGCGCCGGGACCTCGGCACAGATACGCAGTATTTT. This gives the protein CSAMRRDLGTDTQYF.

The J gene is TRBJ2-1, the V gene TRBV5-5; D gene uncertain. With 6 bases removed from V and 0 bases from J, the gap between germline ends came to 19 bases. Germline CDR1 SGHKS, CDR2 YYEKEE (reference sequence). The CDR3 has 17 residues. CDR3 sequence reads: CASNLDLTPSSYNEQFF. The CDR3 DNA sequence: TGTGCCAGCAACCTAGACCTGACACCCAGCTCCTACAATGAGCAGTTCTTC.

This clonotype came up many times. The chain links TRBV30 to TRBJ1-2; 8 bases agree with TRBD1. Germline CDR1 is GTSNPN and CDR2 is SVGIG (reference sequence). The CDR3 is made up of 13 amino acids. V dropped 2 bases and J dropped 3; count of bases not matched to a gene: 2. CDR3 sequence (DNA): TGTGCCTGGAGTTCGACAGGGGACTATGGCTACACCTTC. Translation: CAWSSTGDYGYTF. The variable domain in full, completed from reference TRBV30 and TRBJ1-2, reads SQTIHQWPATLVQPVGSPLSLECTVEGTSNPNLYWYRQAAGRGLQLLFYSVGIGQISSEVPQNLSASRPQDRQFILSSKKLLLSDSGFYLCAWSSTGDYGYTFGSGTRLTVV.

A word on this clonotype: A far larger clone lies a single base away; this is likely a read error. The chain recombines TRBV24-1 with TRBJ2-7; the match to TRBD2 covers 8 bases. V lost 3 bases to trimming and J lost 7 bases; unmatched junction nucleotides: 13. Germline-derived CDR1 and CDR2 are KGHDR and SFDVKD. CDR3 size: 16 residues. The DNA of the CDR3 is TGTGCCACCAGTGATCCCAGCGGGAGTAGGCACAATGAGCAGTACTTC. Translation: CATSDPSGSRHNEQYF.

Worth noting for this clonotype: This could be a read error, since a much larger clone is one nucleotide away. The J gene is TRBJ1-4, the V gene TRBV12-3 or TRBV12-4, with 8 bases identical to TRBD1. After removal of 6 bases from V and 7 bases from J, the junction contained 10 bases not matched to a gene. The CDR3 extends over 15 amino acids. The CDR3 here is CASSRDRRRSEKLFF. As DNA, the CDR3 is TGTGCCAGCAGCCGGGACAGGCGGCGCAGTGAAAAACTGTTTTTT.

This clonotype occurred many times. The chain is built from TRBV30 and TRBJ2-1; TRBD2 agrees at 12 bases. Trimming at V came to 5 bases and at J to 7 bases, leaving 6 bases not matched to a gene. Per germline, CDR1 GTSNPN and CDR2 SVGIG (reference sequence). The CDR3 length is 14 residues. CDR3 region: CAWEGLAGRNEQFF. DNA for the CDR3: TGTGCCTGGGAAGGACTAGCGGGGAGGAATGAGCAGTTCTTC.

This clonotype was detected many times. V usage is TRBV11-2 and J usage is TRBJ2-5, with a weak D call TRBD2 (6 bases). The CDR3 length is 15 residues. The germline V gene encodes CDR1 SGHAT and CDR2 FQNNGV. Trimming took off 2 bases at V and 4 bases at J, with 14 bases between the two ends. CDR3 loop: CASSLNFRAGETQYF. The CDR3 nucleotides read TGTGCCAGCAGCTTAAACTTTCGAGCGGGAGAGACCCAGTACTTC.

The chain is built from TRBV18 and TRBJ1-1; tentative D call: TRBD1 (6 bases). Between the trimmed V and J ends, which lost 5 bases and 0 bases, there was a span of 13 bases. This CDR3 spans 15 amino acids. Germline-derived CDR1 and CDR2 are KGHSH and LQKENI. The CDR3 sequence: CASSIRTDMNTEAFF. The CDR3 nucleotides are TGTGCCAGCTCAATTAGGACAGACATGAACACTGAAGCTTTCTTT.

This clonotype was counted many times. V gene TRBV12-3 or TRBV12-4 combines with J gene TRBJ2-1, with a tentative D call TRBD2 (6 bases). The CDR3 loop spans 14 amino acids. The V end was cut by 3 bases, the J end by 2 bases, with 8 bases between. Written as DNA, the CDR3 is TGTGCCAGCAGTTTCGGAGGGCCCTACAATGAGCAGTTCTTC. It codes for CASSFGGPYNEQFF.

This clonotype was found many times. The J gene is TRBJ2-7, the V gene TRBV20-1, with TRBD2 as a possible D gene (5 bases). Trimming left V 5 bases short and J 5 bases short, with 19 bases between. Germline CDR1 reads DFQATT; CDR2 reads SNEGSKA (reference sequence). The CDR3 length is 14 residues. CDR3 DNA: TGCAGTGCTCCTTCATTCGGGAACTGGGACGAGCAGTACTTC. Translation gives CSAPSFGNWDEQYF.

The genes are TRBV5-6 and TRBJ2-2; D gene ambiguous. Germline values: CDR1 SGHDT, CDR2 YYEEEE. The CDR3 is 17 residues long. The V gene lost 0 bases and the J gene lost 1 base, with 13 bases spanning the gap. Written as DNA, the CDR3 is TGTGCCAGCAGCTTGGTGGTACAGCCTAAGAACACCGGGGAGCTGTTTTTT. Protein sequence: CASSLVVQPKNTGELFF.

The table lists this clonotype with many counts. Here the CDR3 reads CASSVGSTYTDTQYF. The CDR3 DNA reads TGTGCCAGCAGCGTAGGGTCCACATACACAGATACGCAGTATTTT. The chain has TRBV9 and TRBJ2-3; no clear D. V was cut by 0 bases and J by 2 bases, with 10 bases left in between. The CDR3 consists of 15 residues. The germline gives CDR1 SGDLS, CDR2 YYNGEE. Drawing the rest from reference TRBV9 and TRBJ2-3, the complete variable domain is DSGVTQTPKHLITATGQRVTLRCSPRSGDLSVYWYQQSLDQGLQFLIQYYNGEERAKGNILERFSAQQFPDLHSELNLSSLELGDSALYFCASSVGSTYTDTQYFGPGTRLTVL.

A single count supports this clonotype. This chain connects TRBV11-2 to TRBJ2-7; tentatively, D is TRBD1 or TRBD2 (5 bases each). V lost 0 bases to trimming and J lost 6 bases, with 12 bases between them. The germline gives CDR1 SGHAT, CDR2 FQNNGV. The CDR3 is 14 residues long. CDR3 sequence: CASSLDPPGREQYF. The CDR3 DNA follows: TGTGCCAGCAGCTTAGACCCTCCGGGACGCGAGCAGTACTTC.

This clonotype was detected only once. It is likely a read error: a sequence one base away is far more abundant. The chain has TRBV11-3 and TRBJ2-1; D call uncertain. Germline CDR1 is SGHNT and CDR2 is YENEEA. Trimming took off 3 bases at V and 10 bases at J, with 13 bases between the two ends. The CDR3 runs to 13 residues. The CDR3 DNA is TGTGCCAGCAGCTTGGGTCTTTTCTACGAGCAGTTCTTC. This encodes CASSLGLFYEQFF. The full variable domain, in which reference TRBV11-3 and TRBJ2-1 provide the parts outside the CDR3, is EAGVVQSPRYKIIEKKQPVAFWCNPISGHNTLYWYLQNLGQGPELLIRYENEEAVDDSQLPKDRFSAERLKGVDSTLKIQPAELGDSAVYLCASSLGLFYEQFFGPGTRLTVL.

As regards this clonotype: The germline gene is not matched at one end of the junction; a read error may be the cause. V is TRBV29-1 and J is TRBJ2-7; 7 bases fit TRBD1. CDR1 is SQVTM, CDR2 ANQGSEA, per germline. The CDR3 spans 15 residues. Written as DNA, the CDR3 is TGCAGCGTCGAAGAGCCCGGGACAGTATCCTACGAGCAGTACTTC. This encodes CSVEEPGTVSYEQYF.